The 20 T cell receptor beta chains given below trace back to one sample, sequenced in a study of Graves' ophthalmopathy and Graves' hyperthyroidism (dated by TCRdb to the late 2010s). Sequenced on an Illumina HiSeq 2000. For repertoire sequencing, the TCR beta CDR3 regions were amplified from RNA transcripts. The first round was an RT-PCR using HTBI primers with the Qiagen OneStep RT-PCR kit, and this first round was followed by a second-round multiplex PCR, then size selection and purification. Using fastp trimming at Q25 and MiXCR clonotype assembly, TCRdb reanalyzed the public sequencing data and kept in-frame beta chains. Here each entry gathers all rows of one CDR3 protein and keeps the most common genes and DNA. The sample table holds 500,000 to 800,000 distinct CDR3 sequences, of which roughly 39% were seen once. 3% to 4% of the sample comes from the top ten. Sample: peripheral blood. The receptors stem from an adult man with Graves' ophthalmopathy.

Ten or more counts support this clonotype. The CDR3 loop is CATSRDLGRGSEKLFF. The CDR3 DNA is TGTGCCACCAGCAGAGATTTGGGCCGGGGATCAGAAAAACTGTTTTTT. The chain uses TRBV15 and TRBJ1-4; D unresolved. Trimming removed 0 bases from V and 8 bases from J, with 16 bases in between. Germline lookup yields CDR1 LNHNV and CDR2 YYDKDF (reference sequence). This CDR3 contains 16 residues.

With regard to this clonotype: A much larger clonotype is one base distant, so this may be a read error. V usage is TRBV5-4 and J usage is TRBJ2-7, with D tentatively TRBD2 (5 bases). This CDR3 is 15 amino acids long. Germline V CDR1 and CDR2: SGHNT, YYREEE (reference sequence). CDR3 residues: CASGEEAHLTYERYF. The CDR3 DNA sequence: TGCGCCAGCGGTGAGGAGGCGCACCTGACCTACGAGCGGTACTTC.

This clonotype was picked up many times. The V and J genes are TRBV7-6 and TRBJ1-6; no clear D. The CDR3 is 16 amino acids. V was pared by 5 bases and J by 6 bases, with 17 bases between. The germline V gene encodes CDR1 SGHVS and CDR2 FNYEAQ. CDR3 in amino acids: CASSPGPSPLNSPLHF. CDR3 bases: TGTGCCAGCAGCCCTGGACCTAGTCCCCTTAATTCACCCCTCCACTTT.

This clonotype came up a few times. The rearrangement links TRBV3-1 to TRBJ2-2, with D possibly matching TRBD2 (5 bases). V was pared by 4 bases and J by 6 bases, with 12 bases between. CDR3 length: 14 amino acids. The germline CDR1 and CDR2 sequences are LGHDT and YNNKEL (reference sequence). CDR3: CASSRHGDSGELFF. The DNA for the CDR3 is TGTGCCAGCAGCCGACACGGGGATTCCGGGGAGCTGTTTTTT.

This clonotype was seen more than once but under ten times. V usage is TRBV6-4 and J usage is TRBJ1-3; the D gene is possibly TRBD1 (5 bases). This CDR3 contains 17 residues. Trimming left V 3 bases short and J 0 bases short, with 15 bases between. The germline V gene encodes CDR1 MRHNA and CDR2 SNTAGT. The CDR3 is CASSEFKGSYSGNTIYF. CDR3 coding DNA: TGTGCCAGCAGTGAATTTAAGGGGTCTTACTCTGGAAACACCATATATTTT.

The rearrangement links TRBV27 to TRBJ2-7, with 14 bases identical to TRBD2. Germline CDR1 and CDR2: MNHEY and SMNVEV (reference sequence). The CDR3 has 17 amino acids. Trimming took 5 bases from V and 3 from J; bases not matched to a gene: 9. DNA for the CDR3: TGTGCCAGCAGTACCCTCCGACTAGCGGGAGGGCTCTACGAGCAGTACTTC. Protein product: CASSTLRLAGGLYEQYF.

The genes are TRBV7-2 and TRBJ1-5, with D possibly TRBD1 on 6 matching bases. Trimming shortened V by 6 bases and J by 6 bases, and 15 bases separated the two germline ends. The germline CDR1 and CDR2 sequences are SGHTA and FQGNSA. The CDR3 loop spans 14 amino acids. CDR3 protein: CASSEWGAVQPQHF. The CDR3 DNA reads as TGTGCCAGCAGTGAATGGGGGGCGGTTCAGCCCCAGCATTTT.

The chain employs TRBV7-2 and TRBJ2-3; 12 bases match TRBD2. The trim removed 4 bases at V and 4 bases at J, leaving 3 bases unmatched. Germline lookup yields CDR1 SGHTA and CDR2 FQGNSA. This CDR3 region has 15 residues. For the CDR3, the DNA is TGTGCCAGCAGCTGGACTAGCGGGGACCCAGATACGCAGTATTTT. Its translation: CASSWTSGDPDTQYF.

This clonotype has a handful of counts. The CDR3 DNA follows: TGCGCCAGCAGCTTGGCTGAGAAGAGCACCGGGGAGCTGTTTTTT. Encoded protein: CASSLAEKSTGELFF. This chain connects TRBV5-1 to TRBJ2-2; D is undetermined. The CDR3 extends over 15 amino acids. V was cut by 0 bases and J by 4 bases, with 10 bases left in between. Looked up from germline, CDR1 is SGHRS and CDR2 is YFSETQ.

The CDR3 region is CSLQGGRSGYTF. CDR3 bases: TGCAGCCTTCAGGGGGGGAGATCTGGCTACACCTTC. This chain connects TRBV29-1 to TRBJ1-2, with 7 bases lining up with TRBD1. Germline CDR1 and CDR2: SQVTM and ANQGSEA. V dropped 8 bases and J dropped 7; count of bases not matched to a gene: 10. This CDR3 contains 12 residues.

The rearrangement joins TRBV25-1 to TRBJ1-5; 9 bases map to TRBD1. This CDR3 is built from 17 residues. The V and J ends lost 3 bases and 2 bases, in that order; junction bases with no gene match: 8. Germline V gene lookup returns CDR1 MGHDK and CDR2 SYGVNS. CDR3 DNA: TGTGCCAGCAGTGATTCCGGGACAGGGATAGGCAATCAGCCCCAGCATTTT. Protein: CASSDSGTGIGNQPQHF.

This clonotype has at least ten counts. This chain joins TRBV7-9 and TRBJ2-5; 8 bases agree with TRBD1. The CDR3 extends over 13 amino acids. V lost 5 bases, J lost 4 bases, and 3 bases stayed unmatched. Germline V gene data show CDR1 as SEHNR and CDR2 as FQNEAQ (reference sequence). Written as DNA, the CDR3 is TGTGCCAGCAGCCCGCAGGGGGCAGAGACCCAGTACTTC. Translation: CASSPQGAETQYF.

This clonotype was recorded at least ten times. The V call is TRBV6-5, the J call TRBJ1-6; a weak D match, TRBD1 (5 bases). The CDR3 is 13 amino acids. Looked up from germline, CDR1 is MNHEY and CDR2 is SVGAGI. V was trimmed by 6 bases and J by 10 bases, leaving 13 bases between them. CDR3 protein: CASRPRRGSPLHF. The DNA of the CDR3 is TGTGCCAGCAGACCTCGGAGGGGATCACCCCTCCACTTT.

The table lists this clonotype with many counts. V is TRBV13 and J is TRBJ1-6; 8 bases fit TRBD1. Per germline, CDR1 PRHDT and CDR2 FYEKMQ (reference sequence). After removal of 3 bases from V and 9 bases from J, the junction contained 4 bases not matched to a gene. The CDR3 sequence is 14 residues long. CDR3 coding DNA: TGTGCCAGCAGCTTGAGGACAGGGACTTCACCCCTCCACTTT. It yields the protein CASSLRTGTSPLHF.

CDR3 amino acids: CASSLGISGEQFF. CDR3 sequence (DNA): TGTGCCAGCAGCTTAGGTATCAGTGGTGAGCAGTTCTTC. The chain carries TRBV7-6 and TRBJ2-7; no firm D call. The J call is uncertain, as TRBJ2-1 better fits the DNA end. CDR1 and CDR2 from the germline V gene are SGHVS and FNYEAQ. The CDR3 runs 13 residues.

This clonotype occurred a few times. V is TRBV6-6 and J is TRBJ2-7, with 8 bases identical to TRBD2. The V segment lost 2 bases and the J segment 5 bases; nucleotides outside the gene matches: 5. Per the germline V gene, CDR1 is MNHNY and CDR2 is SVGAGI (reference sequence). CDR3 size: 14 residues. CDR3 loop: CASSYPGLAHEQYF. The CDR3 DNA sequence: TGTGCCAGCAGTTACCCCGGACTAGCCCACGAGCAGTACTTC.

This clonotype was seen repeatedly, ten times or more. The gene calls are TRBV9 and TRBJ1-6; 11 bases line up with TRBD1. Germline V gives CDR1 SGDLS, CDR2 YYNGEE. The V and J ends lost 4 bases and 9 bases, in that order; junction bases with no gene match: 15. The CDR3 consists of 18 residues. The CDR3: CASSQRVVGQGASSPLHF. The CDR3 DNA is TGTGCCAGCAGCCAACGCGTAGTTGGACAGGGGGCTTCTTCACCCCTCCACTTT.

In this sample, this clonotype turned up many times. The chain recombines TRBV10-2 with TRBJ1-1; no clear D. In germline, CDR1 is WSHSY, CDR2 SAAADI. The CDR3 has 13 amino acids. Trimming cost V 2 bases and J 5 bases, with 9 bases left between them. The CDR3 coding sequence is TGCGCCAGCAGTGAGGGGATGGGAACTGAAGCTTTCTTT. This sequence encodes CASSEGMGTEAFF.

Of note for this clonotype: It may be a read error: a sequence one base away is much more abundant. The chain combines TRBV25-1 with TRBJ1-2, with TRBD1 matching 7 bases. Germline CDR1 and CDR2: MGHDK and SYGVNS. CDR3 length equals 15 residues. In nucleotides, the CDR3 is TGTGCCGGCAGCGATGACAGGGCCCGGGGAGGTGGCTACACCTTC. This sequence encodes CAGSDDRARGGGYTF.

The chain combines TRBV19 with TRBJ1-1; no definite D call. There are 14 residues in the CDR3. Trimming stripped 3 bases from V and 5 bases from J, with 13 bases between. Germline CDR1 LNHDA, CDR2 SQIVND (reference sequence). CDR3 in amino acids: CASSMERLGTEAFF. The CDR3 DNA is TGTGCCAGTAGTATGGAGAGACTGGGAACTGAAGCTTTCTTT.